A single T cell receptor beta chain is shown here with its context. Its antigen remains unknown. This sample stems from a study of beta chain features in type 1 diabetes. The CDR3 sequence is 15 residues long. The junction had 13 bases not matched to a gene; V was cut back by 8 bases and J by 7 bases. CDR1 is SNHLY, CDR2 FYNNEI, per germline. Study-level results: Researchers caution that PCR might favor shorter templates, equally among patients and controls. Patients' naive, central memory and Treg TCRB repertoires seemed closer to one another than those of healthy donors. High-TCR-expressing cells could be over-represented by cDNA sequencing.

Cells sorted by CD45RO/CCR7/CD25/CD127/CD95/CD27 comprised CD4+ naive, central memory, regulatory and stem cell-like memory cells. The whole isolated RNA underwent reverse transcription, so sequencing captured expressed TCRB transcripts. The method was immunoSEQ multiplex PCR; TCRdb's version includes in-frame clones alone and lacks a portion of them. The top ten hold around 4% of the sample, which has 200,000 to 300,000 clones, about 26% seen once. The source is a man aged 30-40 years in good health. Sequenced material: central memory CD4+ T cells from blood. This rearrangement joins TRBV2 to TRBJ2-1; TRBD1 aligns across 8 bases. This CDR3 reads CASGAAGGVGNEQFF. CDR3 bases: TGTGCCAGCGGGGCGGCAGGGGGCGTCGGGAATGAGCAGTTCTTC.